The rows below give T cell receptor beta chains drawn from one sample of a study of CD8 T cells in Susac syndrome. TCRdb redid the calling of the immunoSEQ multiplex PCR reads with MiXCR, one entry per CDR3 protein. The sample includes about 210,000 distinct CDR3 sequences, roughly 92% seen only once; the top ten take about 0.1%. The sequenced sample consisted of CD4+ T cells from PBMCs. The receptors come from a human donor in good health. Each CDR3 is given with its conserved first and last residue. Each record gives: clone size, D gene, V gene, J gene, CDR3 protein, CDR3 DNA. D genes are given only for firm matches. Only part of the rows carry a size: once, few, many, or a class if the clone is expanded.

.	.	TRBV15	TRBJ1-1	CATSRDGAGTEAFF	TGTGCCACCAGCAGAGATGGGGCTGGCACTGAAGCTTTCTTT
.	.	TRBV20-1	TRBJ1-1	CSARPGGGTEAFF	TGCAGTGCTAGACCCGGGGGAGGCACTGAAGCTTTCTTT
.	TRBD1	TRBV25-1	TRBJ1-2	CASSESGTAYGYTF	TGTGCCAGCAGTGAATCCGGGACAGCTTATGGCTACACCTTC
.	TRBD1	TRBV6-1	TRBJ2-1	CASSGGTGGIEQFF	TGTGCCAGCAGTGGGGGGACAGGGGGCATTGAGCAGTTCTTC
.	TRBD1	TRBV18	TRBJ1-1	CASSPLTGQGNTEAFF	TGTGCCAGCTCGCCCCTTACGGGACAGGGGAACACTGAAGCTTTCTTT
.	TRBD2	TRBV4-1	TRBJ2-3	CASRPSGGTMLTDTQYF	TGCGCCAGCAGACCTAGCGGGGGGACAATGCTAACAGATACGCAGTATTTT
.	.	TRBV12-3/TRBV12-4	TRBJ1-2	CASSLKSTGTEGYTF	TGTGCCAGCAGTTTAAAGTCCACAGGGACGGAAGGCTACACCTTC
.	.	TRBV5-6	TRBJ1-1	CASSFSTAWGTEAFF	TGTGCCAGCAGCTTCTCAACGGCCTGGGGCACTGAAGCTTTCTTT
.	.	TRBV5-4	TRBJ2-4	CASSPQVAKNIQYF	TGTGCCAGCAGCCCCCAGGTAGCCAAAAACATTCAGTACTTC
.	.	TRBV20-1	TRBJ2-5	CSALSDAPETQYF	TGCAGTGCCCTCAGCGATGCCCCAGAGACCCAGTACTTC
.	TRBD1	TRBV16	TRBJ2-2	CASSQRSGGTGELFF	TGTGCCAGCAGCCAACGTTCAGGGGGCACCGGGGAGCTGTTTTTT
.	TRBD2	TRBV27	TRBJ2-3	CASSFRLAGGVRTDTQYF	TGTGCCAGCAGTTTTAGACTAGCGGGGGGTGTCCGCACAGATACGCAGTATTTT
once	.	TRBV29-1	TRBJ2-3	CSVEGGDTQYF	TGCAGCGTTGAAGGAGGAGATACGCAGTATTTT
.	TRBD1	TRBV7-8	TRBJ1-1	CASSSLQGVGLITEAFF	TGTGCCAGCAGCTCCCTACAGGGGGTAGGGCTAATTACTGAAGCTTTCTTT
.	.	TRBV29-1	TRBJ1-1	CSVGMGGTEAFF	TGCAGCGTTGGTATGGGTGGCACTGAAGCTTTCTTT
.	.	TRBV5-1	TRBJ1-1	CASSLGFGSGNTEAFF	TGCGCCAGCAGCTTGGGGTTTGGCAGTGGGAACACTGAAGCTTTCTTT